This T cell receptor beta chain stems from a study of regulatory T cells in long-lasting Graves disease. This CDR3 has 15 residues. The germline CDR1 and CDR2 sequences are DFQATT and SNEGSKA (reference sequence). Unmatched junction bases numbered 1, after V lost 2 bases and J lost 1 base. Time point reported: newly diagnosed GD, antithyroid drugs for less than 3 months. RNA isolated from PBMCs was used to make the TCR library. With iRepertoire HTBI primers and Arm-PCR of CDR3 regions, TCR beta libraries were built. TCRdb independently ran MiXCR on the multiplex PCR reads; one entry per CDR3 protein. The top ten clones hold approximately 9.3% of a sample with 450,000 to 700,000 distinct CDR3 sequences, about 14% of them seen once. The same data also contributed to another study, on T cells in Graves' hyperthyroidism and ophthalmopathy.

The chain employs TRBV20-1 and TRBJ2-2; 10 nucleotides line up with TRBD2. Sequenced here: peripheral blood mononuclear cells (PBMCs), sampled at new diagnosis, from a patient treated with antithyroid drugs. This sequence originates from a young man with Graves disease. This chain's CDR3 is CSARRTSGNTGELFF. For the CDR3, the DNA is TGCAGTGCTAGAAGGACTAGCGGGAACACCGGGGAGCTGTTTTTT.